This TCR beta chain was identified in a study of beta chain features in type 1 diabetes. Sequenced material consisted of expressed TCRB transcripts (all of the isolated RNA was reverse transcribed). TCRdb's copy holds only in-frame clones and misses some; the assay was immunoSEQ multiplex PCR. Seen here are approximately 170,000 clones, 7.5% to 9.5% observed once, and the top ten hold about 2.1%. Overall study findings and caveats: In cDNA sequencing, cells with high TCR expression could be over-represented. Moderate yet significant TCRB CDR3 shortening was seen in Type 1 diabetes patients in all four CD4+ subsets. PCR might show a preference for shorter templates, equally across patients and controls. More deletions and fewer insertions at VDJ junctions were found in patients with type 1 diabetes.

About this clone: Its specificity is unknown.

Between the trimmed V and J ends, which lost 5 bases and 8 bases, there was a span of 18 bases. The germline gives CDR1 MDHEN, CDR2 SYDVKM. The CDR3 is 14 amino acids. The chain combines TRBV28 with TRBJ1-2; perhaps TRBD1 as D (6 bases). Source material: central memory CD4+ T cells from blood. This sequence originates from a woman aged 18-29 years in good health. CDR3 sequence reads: CASSTGGGAPGYTF. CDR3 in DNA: TGTGCCAGCAGTACAGGTGGGGGGGCGCCCGGCTACACCTTC.